This entry features one T cell receptor (beta chain) sequence. The CDR3 is 16 amino acids. V was pared by 1 base and J by 3 bases, with 5 bases of the junction left unmatched. The V gene's germline CDR1 is LGHNA and CDR2 YSLEER. The data are from a study of cytomegalovirus exposure and HLA in healthy donors. The PCR had 60 Vbeta and 13 Jbeta primers. Only in-frame clones appear in the TCRdb table, and some are missing; sequencing was by immunoSEQ multiplex PCR. Listed are about 54,000 clones; 6% to 7% falls within the top ten. This receptor was taken from a middle-aged woman in good health and CMV-seronegative. The V and J genes are TRBV4-3 and TRBJ2-3; TRBD2 matches at 9 bases. What was sequenced was PBMCs. The CDR3, as DNA: TGCGCCAGCAGCCAAGGTTCTGCGGGAGGGACAGATACGCAGTATTTT. This sequence encodes CASSQGSAGGTDTQYF.